This T cell receptor (beta chain) was sequenced during a study of T-cell reconstitution after alpha-beta-depleted transplantation in children. Of note for this clonotype: The antigen is unknown.

Unique molecular identifiers tagged the TCRbeta library. TCRdb reprocessed the PCR reads via MiXCR and lists one record per CDR3 protein. The data contain 65,000 to 85,000 distinct CDR3 sequences, roughly 11% of them singletons. Points from the study as a whole: Recipient T cells and thymic progenitors that survived were the source of the high TCRbeta diversity seen at day 60 in some patients. By one year post-transplant, T-cell counts and diversity largely arose from T cells that were newly produced. Expanded clones from the graft, numbering several hundred, reportedly supplied alpha-beta T cells about two months after transplant.

Germline lookup yields CDR1 GTSNPN and CDR2 SVGIG (reference sequence). The CDR3 has 17 amino acids. After removal of 2 bases from V and 7 bases from J, the junction contained 14 bases not matched to a gene. The starting material was PBMCs, obtained before TCRalphabeta/CD19-depleted stem cell transplant. The gene calls are TRBV30 and TRBJ1-5, with 10 bases identical to TRBD1. This TCR derives from a boy between 10 and 17 years old with acute myeloid leukemia, due to receive a stem cell transplant. CDR3 bases: TGTGCCTGGAGTTTGTTTTTAGGACAGGGGGTTAACCAGCCCCAGCATTTT. Translation: CAWSLFLGQGVNQPQHF.